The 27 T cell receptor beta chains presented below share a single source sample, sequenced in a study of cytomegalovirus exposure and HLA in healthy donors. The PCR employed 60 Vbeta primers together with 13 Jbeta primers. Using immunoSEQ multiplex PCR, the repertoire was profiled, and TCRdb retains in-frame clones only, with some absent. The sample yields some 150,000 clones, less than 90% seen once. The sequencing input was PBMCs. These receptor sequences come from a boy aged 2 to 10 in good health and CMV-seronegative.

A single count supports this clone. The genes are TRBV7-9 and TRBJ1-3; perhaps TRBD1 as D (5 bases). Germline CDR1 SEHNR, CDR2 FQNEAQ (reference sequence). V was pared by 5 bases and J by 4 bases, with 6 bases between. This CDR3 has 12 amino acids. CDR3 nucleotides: TGTGCCAGCAGCCGGGGGGGAAACACCATATATTTT. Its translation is CASSRGGNTIYF.

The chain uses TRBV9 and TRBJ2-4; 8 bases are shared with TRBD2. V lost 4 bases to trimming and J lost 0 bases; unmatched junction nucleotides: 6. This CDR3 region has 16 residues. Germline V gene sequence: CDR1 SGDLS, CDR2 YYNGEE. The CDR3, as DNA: TGTGCCAGCAGCCTTACGGGAGGGGGAGCCAAAAACATTCAGTACTTC. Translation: CASSLTGGGAKNIQYF.

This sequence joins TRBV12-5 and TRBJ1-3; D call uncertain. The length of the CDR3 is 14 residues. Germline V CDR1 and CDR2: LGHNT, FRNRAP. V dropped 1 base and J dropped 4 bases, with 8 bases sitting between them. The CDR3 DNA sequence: TGTGCTAGTGGTTTGGCCCAATCAGGAAACACCATATATTTT. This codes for CASGLAQSGNTIYF. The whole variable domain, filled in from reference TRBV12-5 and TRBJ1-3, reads DARVTQTPRHKVTEMGQEVTMRCQPILGHNTVFWYRQTMMQGLELLAYFRNRAPLDDSGMPKDRFSAEMPDATLATLKIQPSEPRDSAVYFCASGLAQSGNTIYFGEGSWLTVV.

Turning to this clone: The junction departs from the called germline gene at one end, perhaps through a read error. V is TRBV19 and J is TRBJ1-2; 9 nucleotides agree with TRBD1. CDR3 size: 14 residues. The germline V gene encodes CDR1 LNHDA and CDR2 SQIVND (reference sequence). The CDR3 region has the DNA TGTGCCAGTAGTGGGGGACAGGGCCCCTATAGCTACACCTTC. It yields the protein CASSGGQGPYSYTF.

The CDR3 loop reads CASSLGQGIQPQHF. The CDR3, as DNA: TGTGCCAGCAGCCTGGGACAGGGGATTCAGCCCCAGCATTTT. The genes are TRBV7-2 and TRBJ1-5; 10 nucleotides align to TRBD1. This CDR3 comprises 14 residues. Germline trimming cut 5 bases from V and 6 bases from J; bases unmatched to any gene: 4. Germline V gives CDR1 SGHTA, CDR2 FQGNSA.

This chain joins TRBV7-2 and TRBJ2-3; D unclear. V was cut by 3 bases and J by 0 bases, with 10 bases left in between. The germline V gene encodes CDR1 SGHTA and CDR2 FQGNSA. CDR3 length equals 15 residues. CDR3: CASSFKRLSTDTQYF. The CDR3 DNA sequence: TGTGCCAGCAGCTTTAAGAGGCTTAGCACAGATACGCAGTATTTT.

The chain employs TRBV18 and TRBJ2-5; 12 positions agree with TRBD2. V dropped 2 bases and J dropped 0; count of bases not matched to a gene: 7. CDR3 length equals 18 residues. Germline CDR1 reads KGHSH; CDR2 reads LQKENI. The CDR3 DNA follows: TGTGCCAGCTCACCAGCCACTAGCGGGGGGCTTAACCAAGAGACCCAGTACTTC. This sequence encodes CASSPATSGGLNQETQYF.

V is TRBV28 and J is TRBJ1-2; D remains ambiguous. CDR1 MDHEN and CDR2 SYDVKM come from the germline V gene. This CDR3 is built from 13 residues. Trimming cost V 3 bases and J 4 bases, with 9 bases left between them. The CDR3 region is CASSLSRRYGYTF. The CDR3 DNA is TGTGCCAGCAGTTTGTCCAGGCGCTATGGCTACACCTTC.

The chain's CDR3 is CASSPLRTGILYSNQPQHF. Written as DNA, the CDR3 is TGTGCCAGCAGTCCCCTACGGACAGGGATCCTTTATAGCAATCAGCCCCAGCATTTT. The chain links TRBV27 to TRBJ1-5; 8 nucleotides match TRBD1. J lost 0 bases, V lost 5 bases, and 15 bases had no gene match. Germline assignment: CDR1 MNHEY and CDR2 SMNVEV (reference sequence). The CDR3 consists of 19 residues.

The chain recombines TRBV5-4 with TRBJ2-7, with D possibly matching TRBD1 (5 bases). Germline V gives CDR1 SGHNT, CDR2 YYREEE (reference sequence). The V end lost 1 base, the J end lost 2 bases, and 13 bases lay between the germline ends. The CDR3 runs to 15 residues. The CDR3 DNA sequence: TGTGCCAGCAGCTTGACAGGATCCAGGCCCTACGAGCAGTACTTC. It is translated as CASSLTGSRPYEQYF.

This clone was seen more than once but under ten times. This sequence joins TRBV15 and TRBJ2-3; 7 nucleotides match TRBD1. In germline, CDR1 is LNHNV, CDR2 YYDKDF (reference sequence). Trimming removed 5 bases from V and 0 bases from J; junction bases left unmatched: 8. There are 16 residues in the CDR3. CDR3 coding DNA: TGTGCCACCAGCTACTCAAGGACAGGTAGCACAGATACGCAGTATTTT. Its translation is CATSYSRTGSTDTQYF.

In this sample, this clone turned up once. CDR3 sequence: CASRWTGVLSNQPQHF. CDR3 coding DNA: TGTGCCAGCAGATGGACAGGCGTTTTGAGCAATCAGCCCCAGCATTTT. This chain joins TRBV21-1 and TRBJ1-5; the D call in the table, TRBD1, was not verified against the DNA. TRBV21-1 represents a pseudogene. The CDR3 covers 16 residues.

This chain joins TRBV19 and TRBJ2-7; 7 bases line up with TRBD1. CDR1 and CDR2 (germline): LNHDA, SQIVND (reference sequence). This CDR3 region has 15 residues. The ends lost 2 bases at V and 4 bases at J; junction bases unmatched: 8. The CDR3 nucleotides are TGTGCCAGTAGTATACTTCCGGGACAGAGATACGAGCAGTACTTC. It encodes CASSILPGQRYEQYF.

CDR3 bases: TGTGCCAGCAGCGAAAAAACTAGCGGGACAGATACGCAGTATTTT. Protein sequence: CASSEKTSGTDTQYF. This sequence joins TRBV6-4 and TRBJ2-3, with 9 bases identical to TRBD2. Per germline, CDR1 MRHNA and CDR2 SNTAGT. After removal of 6 bases from V and 3 bases from J, the junction contained 7 bases not matched to a gene. The CDR3 length is 15 residues.

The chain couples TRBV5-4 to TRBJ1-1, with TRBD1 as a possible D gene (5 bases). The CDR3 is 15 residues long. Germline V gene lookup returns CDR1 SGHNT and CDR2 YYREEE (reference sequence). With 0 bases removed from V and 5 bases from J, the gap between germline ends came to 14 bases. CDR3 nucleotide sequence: TGTGCCAGCAGCTTGGGGGGCAGGGTAGGAACTGAAGCTTTCTTT. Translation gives CASSLGGRVGTEAFF.

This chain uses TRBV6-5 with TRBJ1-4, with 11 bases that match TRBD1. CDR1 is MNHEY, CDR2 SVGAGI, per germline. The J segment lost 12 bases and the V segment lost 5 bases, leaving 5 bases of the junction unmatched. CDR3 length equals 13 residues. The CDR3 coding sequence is TGTGCCAGCAGTAGGGACAGGGGGTTTGAACTGTTTTTT. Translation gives CASSRDRGFELFF.

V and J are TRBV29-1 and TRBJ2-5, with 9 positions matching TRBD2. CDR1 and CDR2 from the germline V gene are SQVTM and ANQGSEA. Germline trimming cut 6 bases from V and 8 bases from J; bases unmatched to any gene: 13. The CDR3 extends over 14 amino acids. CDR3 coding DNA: TGCAGCGTAGATACTAGCGGGCTTATAGGAACCCAGTACTTC. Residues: CSVDTSGLIGTQYF.

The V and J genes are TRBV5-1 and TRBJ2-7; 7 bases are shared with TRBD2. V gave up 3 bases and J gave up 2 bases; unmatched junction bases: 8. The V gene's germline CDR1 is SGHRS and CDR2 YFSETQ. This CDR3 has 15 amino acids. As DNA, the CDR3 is TGCGCCAGCAGCTCCTCTAGAGGGAGGGCCTACGAGCAGTACTTC. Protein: CASSSSRGRAYEQYF.

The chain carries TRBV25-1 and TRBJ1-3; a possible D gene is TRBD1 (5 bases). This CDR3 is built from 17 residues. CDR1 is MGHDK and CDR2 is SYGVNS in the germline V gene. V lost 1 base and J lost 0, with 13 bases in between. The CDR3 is CASSEFKGTDSGNTIYF. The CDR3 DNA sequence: TGTGCCAGCAGTGAATTTAAAGGGACTGACTCTGGAAACACCATATATTTT.

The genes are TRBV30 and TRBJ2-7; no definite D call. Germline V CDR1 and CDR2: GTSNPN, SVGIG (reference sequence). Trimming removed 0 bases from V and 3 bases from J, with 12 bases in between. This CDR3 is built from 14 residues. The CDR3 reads CAWSVGSLNYEQYF. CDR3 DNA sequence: TGTGCCTGGAGTGTTGGCAGTTTAAACTACGAGCAGTACTTC.

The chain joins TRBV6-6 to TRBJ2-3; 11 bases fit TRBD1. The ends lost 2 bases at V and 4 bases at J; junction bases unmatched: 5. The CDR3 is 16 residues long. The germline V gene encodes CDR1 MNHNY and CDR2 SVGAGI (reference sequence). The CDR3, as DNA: TGTGCCAGCAGTTACCCGGGACAGGGGGGGGCAGATACGCAGTATTTT. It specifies CASSYPGQGGADTQYF.

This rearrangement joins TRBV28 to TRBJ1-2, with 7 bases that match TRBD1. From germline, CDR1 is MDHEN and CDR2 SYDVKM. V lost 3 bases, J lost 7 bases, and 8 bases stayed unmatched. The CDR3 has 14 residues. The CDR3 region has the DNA TGTGCCAGCAGTTTGCTCCGGGACAGAGGTGGCTACACCTTC. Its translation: CASSLLRDRGGYTF.

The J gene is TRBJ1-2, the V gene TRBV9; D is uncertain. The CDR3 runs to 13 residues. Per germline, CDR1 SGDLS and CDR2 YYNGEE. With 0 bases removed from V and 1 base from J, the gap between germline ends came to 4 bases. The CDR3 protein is CASSVASNYGYTF. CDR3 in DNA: TGTGCCAGCAGCGTAGCCAGTAACTATGGCTACACCTTC.

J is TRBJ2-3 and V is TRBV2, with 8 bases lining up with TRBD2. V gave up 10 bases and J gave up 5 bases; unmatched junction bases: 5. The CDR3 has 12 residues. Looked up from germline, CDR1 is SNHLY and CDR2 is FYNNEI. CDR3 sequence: CATDSGVDTQYF. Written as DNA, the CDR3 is TGTGCCACCGATAGCGGGGTAGATACGCAGTATTTT.

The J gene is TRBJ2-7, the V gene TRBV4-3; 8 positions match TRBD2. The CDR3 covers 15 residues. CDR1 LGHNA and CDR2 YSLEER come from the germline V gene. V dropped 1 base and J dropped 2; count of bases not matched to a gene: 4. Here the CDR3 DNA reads TGCGCCAGCAGCCAAGGGAAAGCGGGAGCCTACGAGCAGTACTTC. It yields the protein CASSQGKAGAYEQYF.

The CDR3, as DNA: TGTGCCAGCAGAGAAAGCGGCGCAACAGATACGCAGTATTTT. This gives the protein CASRESGATDTQYF. The rearrangement links TRBV11-2 to TRBJ2-3, with D perhaps TRBD2 (5 bases). This CDR3 is 14 amino acids long. Trimming removed 6 bases at V and 3 bases at J, with 13 bases between. Germline V CDR1 and CDR2: SGHAT, FQNNGV.

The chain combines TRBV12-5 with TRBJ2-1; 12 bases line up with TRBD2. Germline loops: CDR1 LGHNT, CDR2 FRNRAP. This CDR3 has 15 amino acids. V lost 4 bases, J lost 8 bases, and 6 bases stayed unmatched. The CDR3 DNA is TGTGCTAGTGGTTCGAGGACTAGCGGGGTATATGAGCAGTTCTTC. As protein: CASGSRTSGVYEQFF.